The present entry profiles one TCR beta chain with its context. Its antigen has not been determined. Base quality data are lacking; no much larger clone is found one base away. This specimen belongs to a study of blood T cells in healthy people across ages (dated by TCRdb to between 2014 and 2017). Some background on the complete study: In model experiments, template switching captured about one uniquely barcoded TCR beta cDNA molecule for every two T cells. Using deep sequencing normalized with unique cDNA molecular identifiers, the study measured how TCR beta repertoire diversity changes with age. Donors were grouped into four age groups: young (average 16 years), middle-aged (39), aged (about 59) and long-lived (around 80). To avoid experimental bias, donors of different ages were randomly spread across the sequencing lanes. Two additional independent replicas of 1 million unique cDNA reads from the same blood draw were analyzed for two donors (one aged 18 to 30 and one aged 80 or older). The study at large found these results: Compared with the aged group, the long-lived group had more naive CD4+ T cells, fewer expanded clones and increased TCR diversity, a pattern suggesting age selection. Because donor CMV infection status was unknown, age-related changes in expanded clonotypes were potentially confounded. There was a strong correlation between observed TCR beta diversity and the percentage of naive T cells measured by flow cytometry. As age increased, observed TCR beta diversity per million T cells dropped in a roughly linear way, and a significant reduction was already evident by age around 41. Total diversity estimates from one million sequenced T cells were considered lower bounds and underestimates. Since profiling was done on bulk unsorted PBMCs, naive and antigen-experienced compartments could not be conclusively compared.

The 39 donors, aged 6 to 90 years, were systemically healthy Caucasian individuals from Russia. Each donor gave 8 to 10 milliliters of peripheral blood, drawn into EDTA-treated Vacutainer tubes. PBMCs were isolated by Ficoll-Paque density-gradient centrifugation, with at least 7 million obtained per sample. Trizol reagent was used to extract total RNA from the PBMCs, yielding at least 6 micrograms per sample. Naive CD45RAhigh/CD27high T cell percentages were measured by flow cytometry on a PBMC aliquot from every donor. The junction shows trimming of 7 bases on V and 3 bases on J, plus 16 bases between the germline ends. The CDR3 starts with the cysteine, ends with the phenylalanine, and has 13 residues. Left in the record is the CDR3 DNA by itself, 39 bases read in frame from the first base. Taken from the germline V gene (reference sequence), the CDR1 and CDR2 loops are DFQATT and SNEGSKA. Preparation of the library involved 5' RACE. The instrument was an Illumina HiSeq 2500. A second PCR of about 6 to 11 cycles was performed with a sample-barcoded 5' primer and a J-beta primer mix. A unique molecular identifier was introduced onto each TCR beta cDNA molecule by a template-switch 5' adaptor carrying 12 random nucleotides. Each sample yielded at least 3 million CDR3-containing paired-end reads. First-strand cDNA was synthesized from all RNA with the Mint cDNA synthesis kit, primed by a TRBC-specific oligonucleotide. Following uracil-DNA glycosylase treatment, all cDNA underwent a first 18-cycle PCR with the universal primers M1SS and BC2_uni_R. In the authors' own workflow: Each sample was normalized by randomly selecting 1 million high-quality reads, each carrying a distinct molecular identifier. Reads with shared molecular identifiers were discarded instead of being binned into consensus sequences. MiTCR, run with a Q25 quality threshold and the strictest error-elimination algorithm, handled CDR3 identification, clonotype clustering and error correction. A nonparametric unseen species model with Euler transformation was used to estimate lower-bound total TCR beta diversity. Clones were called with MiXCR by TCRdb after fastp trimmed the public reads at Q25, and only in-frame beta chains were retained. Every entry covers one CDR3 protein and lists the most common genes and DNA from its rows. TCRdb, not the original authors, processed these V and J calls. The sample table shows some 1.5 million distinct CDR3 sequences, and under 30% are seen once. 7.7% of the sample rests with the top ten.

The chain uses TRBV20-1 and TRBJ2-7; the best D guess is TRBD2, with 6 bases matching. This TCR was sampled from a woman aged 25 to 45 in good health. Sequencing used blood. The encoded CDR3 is CSGRDDARYEQYF. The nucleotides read TGCAGTGGGAGGGACGACGCCCGCTACGAGCAGTACTTC.